These 3 T cell receptor beta chains came from one sample sequenced in a study of OX40 agonist ivuxolimab in advanced cancers. Method: immunoSEQ multiplex PCR; TCRdb's copy keeps in-frame clones and lacks some. The repertoire holds fewer than 90,000 clones, with 85% to 90% as singletons. The sample here was CD4+ or CD8+ T cells sorted from blood, taken in a trial of the OX40 agonist ivuxolimab. These receptors came from an adult with an advanced solid tumor such as melanoma, head and neck, liver or kidney cancer.

The chain couples TRBV21-1 to TRBJ1-6. TRBV21-1 counts as a pseudogene. The CDR3 sequence is 17 residues long. This CDR3 is CASSKVREETYNSPLHF. In nucleotides, the CDR3 is TGTGCCAGCAGCAAAGTTAGGGAGGAGACCTATAATTCACCCCTCCACTTT.

This clone was picked up one time. The chain recombines TRBV4-2 with TRBJ2-2; tentative D call: TRBD1 (6 bases). The CDR3 is made up of 16 amino acids. Per the germline V gene, CDR1 is LGHNA and CDR2 is YNFKEQ. The ends were cut back, 0 bases at V and 1 base at J, with 9 bases in the middle. CDR3 region: CASSQEGGQNTGELFF. CDR3 in DNA: TGTGCCAGCAGCCAAGAAGGGGGACAGAACACCGGGGAGCTGTTTTTT.

The rearrangement links TRBV4-1 to TRBJ2-1, with D uncertain. Germline CDR1 is MGHRA and CDR2 is YSYEKL. CDR3 length: 15 residues. V shed 1 base and J shed 4 bases, with 11 bases lying between them. The CDR3 nucleotides are TGCGCCAGCAGCCAAGGACAAGCCCCGTACAATGAGCAGTTCTTC. This codes for CASSQGQAPYNEQFF.